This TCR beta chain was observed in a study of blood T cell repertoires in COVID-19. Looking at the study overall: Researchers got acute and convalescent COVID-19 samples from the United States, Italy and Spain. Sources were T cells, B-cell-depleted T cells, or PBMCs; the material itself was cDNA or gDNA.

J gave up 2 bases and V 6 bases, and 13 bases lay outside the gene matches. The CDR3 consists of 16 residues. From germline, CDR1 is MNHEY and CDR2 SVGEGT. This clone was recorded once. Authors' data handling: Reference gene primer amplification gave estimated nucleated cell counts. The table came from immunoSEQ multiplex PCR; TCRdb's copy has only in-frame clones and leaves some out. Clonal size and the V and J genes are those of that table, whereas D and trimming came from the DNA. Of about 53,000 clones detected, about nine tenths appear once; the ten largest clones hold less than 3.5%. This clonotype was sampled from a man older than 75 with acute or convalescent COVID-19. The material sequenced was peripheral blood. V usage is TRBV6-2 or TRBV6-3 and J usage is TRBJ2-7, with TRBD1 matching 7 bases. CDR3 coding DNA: TGTGCCAGCAGCCCCGGGAACAGGGGATCTCCCTACGAGCAGTACTTC. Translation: CASSPGNRGSPYEQYF.